The 9 T cell receptor beta chains reported below all come from one sample, sequenced in a study of identifying expanded T cells in peripheral blood. Libraries were prepared by immunoSEQ multiplex PCR; TCRdb keeps only in-frame clonotypes and omits some of them. This sample has about 110,000 clones, with about 87% found just once. Sequencing was carried out using blood. Receptors originate from a person aged 18 to 70 in good health.

CDR3 sequence reads: CASSRLGGNTGELFF. The CDR3 DNA sequence: TGTGCCAGTAGCCGCCTAGGAGGGAACACCGGGGAGCTGTTTTTT. V gene TRBV19 combines with J gene TRBJ2-2; D might be TRBD2 (5 bases). This CDR3 has 15 amino acids. Germline V gives CDR1 LNHDA, CDR2 SQIVND (reference sequence). The V gene lost 6 bases and the J gene lost 1 base, with 12 bases spanning the gap.

The rearrangement links TRBV7-2 to TRBJ2-3; D is perhaps TRBD1 or TRBD2 (6 bases each). The V and J ends lost 5 bases and 7 bases respectively, with 22 bases between them. This CDR3 contains 16 residues. Germline-derived CDR1 and CDR2 are SGHTA and FQGNSA. The CDR3 region has the DNA TGTGCCAGCAGCGAATTCCGGGGGCCCTCCACCTATACGCAGTATTTT. It codes for CASSEFRGPSTYTQYF.

The chain is built from TRBV9 and TRBJ1-4; 7 bases map to TRBD1. V shed 3 bases and J 4 bases; nucleotides not matched to a gene: 6. From germline, CDR1 is SGDLS and CDR2 YYNGEE. CDR3 size: 15 residues. CDR3 DNA sequence: TGTGCCAGCAGCGCCTGGACAGGAATTAATGAAAAACTGTTTTTT. Protein: CASSAWTGINEKLFF. Full variable domain (remainder filled in from reference TRBV9 and TRBJ1-4): DSGVTQTPKHLITATGQRVTLRCSPRSGDLSVYWYQQSLDQGLQFLIQYYNGEERAKGNILERFSAQQFPDLHSELNLSSLELGDSALYFCASSAWTGINEKLFFGSGTQLSVL.

V is TRBV7-2 and J is TRBJ1-6; unclear D gene. CDR1 is SGHTA, CDR2 FQGNSA, per germline. CDR3 length equals 14 residues. Trimming shortened V by 4 bases and J by 8 bases, and 12 bases separated the two germline ends. The CDR3 DNA sequence: TGTGCCAGCAGCTACCGCCCTCCGGATTCACCCCTCCACTTT. It encodes CASSYRPPDSPLHF. Filled out from reference TRBV7-2 and TRBJ1-6, the complete variable domain reads GAGVSQSPSNKVTEKGKDVELRCDPISGHTALYWYRQSLGQGLEFLIYFQGNSAPDKSGLPSDRFSAERTGGSVSTLTIQRTQQEDSAVYLCASSYRPPDSPLHFGNGTRLTVT.

The chain recombines TRBV7-6 with TRBJ2-2, with a possible D match to TRBD2 (6 bases). The CDR3 runs to 15 residues. Deletions cut 5 bases from V and 0 bases from J, with 10 bases between. CDR1 SGHVS and CDR2 FNYEAQ come from the germline V gene. The CDR3 sequence is CASSHRETNTGELFF. CDR3 bases: TGTGCCAGCAGCCACCGGGAGACGAACACCGGGGAGCTGTTTTTT.

This clone was seen once. As DNA, the CDR3 is TGTGCCATGGGGACTAGCGGGAGCGATGAGCAGTTCTTC. Its translation: CAMGTSGSDEQFF. The genes are TRBV10-3 and TRBJ2-1; 14 positions agree with TRBD2. The V segment lost 9 bases and the J segment 8 bases; nucleotides outside the gene matches: 3. The CDR3 covers 13 residues. Germline assignment: CDR1 ENHRY and CDR2 SYGVKD.

The chain couples TRBV5-8 to TRBJ2-1; TRBD2 matches at 11 bases. V shed 3 bases, J shed 15 bases, and the junction held 11 bases outside the gene matches. Germline values: CDR1 SGHTS, CDR2 YDEGEE. CDR3 length: 14 residues. The CDR3 DNA reads as TGTGCCAGCAGCTCGTCCCTAGCGGGGGGCCTGCGGTTCTTC. As protein: CASSSSLAGGLRFF.

The chain carries TRBV7-2 and TRBJ2-7, with unresolved D. The germline V gene has CDR1 SGHTA and CDR2 FQGNSA. The CDR3 spans 14 residues. Trimming removed 1 base at V and 4 bases at J, with 11 bases between. Here the CDR3 DNA reads TGTGCCAGCAGCTTAGTCCCATATGGGTACGAGCAGTACTTC. Amino acid sequence: CASSLVPYGYEQYF.

V usage is TRBV9 and J usage is TRBJ1-2; no clear D gene. The length of the CDR3 is 11 residues. CDR1 and CDR2 from the germline V gene are SGDLS and YYNGEE. V lost 0 bases to trimming and J lost 8 bases, with 5 bases between them. CDR3 residues: CASSVVEGYTF. In nucleotides, the CDR3 is TGTGCCAGCAGCGTAGTAGAGGGCTACACCTTC.